Following are 13 T cell receptor beta chains from one sample sequenced in a study of T cell responses to AZD1222 COVID-19 vaccine. Profiled with immunoSEQ multiplex PCR; TCRdb holds only in-frame clones, not every one. The sample comprises over 110,000 clones, about 92% of which are singletons, and roughly 5% rests with the top ten. Here the sequenced sample was peripheral blood, taken on day 0 of AZD1222 vaccination. The receptors come from an adult in good health.

The table lists this clone with a count of one. The gene calls are TRBV15 and TRBJ2-7, with D possibly being TRBD1 or TRBD2 (5 bases each). The V end was cut by 0 bases, the J end by 5 bases, with 14 bases between. CDR3 length: 15 residues. CDR1 and CDR2 (germline): LNHNV, YYDKDF (reference sequence). CDR3 in amino acids: CATSRDRGATDEQYF. The CDR3 DNA follows: TGTGCCACCAGCAGAGATCGAGGGGCGACGGACGAGCAGTACTTC.

With regard to this clone: Other DNA sequences of this sample code for an identical CDR3. The chain is built from TRBV19 and TRBJ1-5; D unresolved. The CDR3 has 13 residues. V lost 3 bases and J 4 bases, leaving 7 bases between the germline ends. The V gene's germline CDR1 is LNHDA and CDR2 SQIVND (reference sequence). The CDR3 reads CASSIVRNQPQHF. For the CDR3, the DNA is TGTGCCAGTAGTATTGTCAGGAATCAGCCCCAGCATTTT. The full variable domain, its missing parts supplied by reference TRBV19 and TRBJ1-5, is DGGITQSPKYLFRKEGQNVTLSCEQNLNHDAMYWYRQDPGQGLRLIYYSQIVNDFQKGDIAEGYSVSREKKESFPLTVTSAQKNPTAFYLCASSIVRNQPQHFGDGTRLSIL.

This chain links TRBV7-2 with TRBJ2-7, with 7 bases aligning to TRBD2. The trim removed 1 base at V and 4 bases at J, leaving 7 bases unmatched. The CDR3 has 15 residues. Germline V gene data show CDR1 as SGHTA and CDR2 as FQGNSA. This CDR3 is CASSLDGTTPYEQYF. CDR3 DNA sequence: TGTGCCAGCAGCTTAGATGGGACTACCCCTTACGAGCAGTACTTC.

This clone has a single count. The V gene is TRBV7-9, the J gene TRBJ1-1; no reliable D call. V lost 1 base, J lost 4 bases, and 1 base lay in between. Per germline, CDR1 SEHNR and CDR2 FQNEAQ (reference sequence). The CDR3 spans 11 residues. The CDR3 sequence is CASSLVTEAFF. The CDR3 nucleotides are TGTGCCAGCAGCTTAGTCACTGAAGCTTTCTTT.

The chain couples TRBV6-5 to TRBJ1-1, with D hard to call. Deletions cut 6 bases from V and 2 bases from J, with 10 bases between. The germline gives CDR1 MNHEY, CDR2 SVGAGI. The CDR3 extends over 13 amino acids. The CDR3 protein is CASSQPRNTEAFF. In DNA, the CDR3 is TGTGCCAGCAGCCAACCCCGTAACACTGAAGCTTTCTTT.

This chain links TRBV18 with TRBJ2-5, with TRBD1 as a possible D gene (5 bases). The germline V and J ends were trimmed by 6 bases and 2 bases, with 10 bases remaining between them. Germline CDR1 and CDR2: KGHSH and LQKENI. CDR3 length equals 13 residues. The DNA for the CDR3 is TGTGCCAGCTCCCAGCGACAGCAAGAGACCCAGTACTTC. The encoded protein is CASSQRQQETQYF.

V is TRBV18 and J is TRBJ1-2; D not resolved. V gave up 3 bases and J gave up 3 bases, with 8 bases separating them. CDR3 length: 13 amino acids. CDR1 and CDR2 from the germline V gene are KGHSH and LQKENI. The CDR3 nucleotides are TGTGCCAGCTCACCTACAGAGGACTATGGCTACACCTTC. This sequence encodes CASSPTEDYGYTF.

This sequence joins TRBV29-1 and TRBJ1-1; TRBD1 is a possible D gene (5 bases). Germline loops: CDR1 SQVTM, CDR2 ANQGSEA. This CDR3 contains 11 residues. V was cut by 7 bases and J by 7 bases, with 13 bases left in between. This CDR3 reads CSAVDSREAFF. In DNA, the CDR3 is TGCAGCGCCGTCGACAGTCGTGAAGCTTTCTTT.

CDR3 amino acids: CASLSGGTDTQYF. CDR3 DNA: TGTGCCAGCCTTAGCGGGGGCACAGATACGCAGTATTTT. This rearrangement joins TRBV6-5 to TRBJ2-3; 8 bases fit TRBD2. The germline V gene has CDR1 MNHEY and CDR2 SVGAGI. J lost 1 base, V lost 8 bases, and 2 bases had no gene match. There are 13 residues in the CDR3.

The chain joins TRBV5-1 to TRBJ2-2; tentative D call: TRBD2 (6 bases). CDR1 is SGHRS and CDR2 is YFSETQ in the germline V gene. This CDR3 comprises 19 residues. Trimming shortened V by 0 bases and J by 0 bases, and 18 bases separated the two germline ends. CDR3 nucleotides: TGCGCCAGCAGCTTGGTGACTCAACCTGGGGGGACGAACACCGGGGAGCTGTTTTTT. It translates to CASSLVTQPGGTNTGELFF.

This sequence joins TRBV19 and TRBJ1-2; D unclear. The CDR3 consists of 13 residues. Trimming pared 3 bases from V and 2 bases from J, leaving 7 bases between. Looked up from germline, CDR1 is LNHDA and CDR2 is SQIVND (reference sequence). CDR3 bases: TGTGCCAGTAGTATTAGGGCGAACTATGGCTACACCTTC. Its protein product is CASSIRANYGYTF. Full variable domain (missing parts from reference TRBV19 and TRBJ1-2): DGGITQSPKYLFRKEGQNVTLSCEQNLNHDAMYWYRQDPGQGLRLIYYSQIVNDFQKGDIAEGYSVSREKKESFPLTVTSAQKNPTAFYLCASSIRANYGYTFGSGTRLTVV.

The rearrangement links TRBV3-1 (or the pseudogene TRBV3-2) to TRBJ2-7; possibly TRBD2 for D (5 bases). Trimming cost V 1 base and J 4 bases, with 5 bases left between them. Germline CDR1 and CDR2: LGHDT and YNNKEL (reference sequence). This CDR3 comprises 12 residues. The CDR3 sequence is CASSQAGYEQYF. Here the CDR3 DNA reads TGTGCCAGCAGCCAAGCGGGGTACGAGCAGTACTTC.

The J gene is TRBJ2-1, the V gene TRBV7-2; D remains unclear. In germline, CDR1 is SGHTA, CDR2 FQGNSA. This CDR3 region has 14 residues. Trimming took off 4 bases at V and 4 bases at J, with 11 bases between the two ends. CDR3 sequence (DNA): TGTGCCAGCAGCTCTCCGGCCTTATACAATGAGCAGTTCTTC. This codes for CASSSPALYNEQFF.